What follows are 6 T cell receptor beta chains derived from one specimen sequenced in a study of blood T cells in healthy people across ages. PCR was performed a second time for roughly 6 to 12 cycles using a sample-barcoded 5' primer and a J-beta primer mix. A single record per CDR3 protein comes from TCRdb applying MiXCR to the 5' RACE reads. The data hold about 780,000 distinct CDR3 sequences, with 35% to 60% observed a single time. Source material: blood. These receptors were collected from an elderly man in good health.

This clonotype has just one count. The chain uses TRBV20-1 and TRBJ1-6; TRBD1 is a possible D gene (5 bases). This CDR3 is 14 amino acids long. Germline CDR1 reads DFQATT; CDR2 reads SNEGSKA (reference sequence). The V end was cut by 4 bases, the J end by 6 bases, with 13 bases between. In nucleotides, the CDR3 is TGCAGTGCTAATATTCCAGGGAGTAATTCACCCCTCCACTTT. It is translated as CSANIPGSNSPLHF.

The gene calls are TRBV7-2 and TRBJ1-5; a weak D match, TRBD1 (6 bases). V lost 5 bases and J 7 bases, leaving 12 bases between the germline ends. The CDR3 runs 13 residues. The V gene's germline CDR1 is SGHTA and CDR2 FQGNSA. CDR3 sequence (DNA): TGTGCCAGCAGCCCACAGGGATTGCAGCCCCAGCATTTT. Residues: CASSPQGLQPQHF.

The V gene is TRBV28, the J gene TRBJ2-7; 9 nucleotides line up with TRBD1. The CDR3 has 16 residues. V shed 3 bases, J shed 1 base, and the junction held 7 bases outside the gene matches. Germline lookup yields CDR1 MDHEN and CDR2 SYDVKM. CDR3 DNA sequence: TGTGCCAGCAGTTTCTCCTCCGGGACAGGGTCCTACGAGCAGTACTTC. This gives the protein CASSFSSGTGSYEQYF. The full variable domain, in which reference TRBV28 and TRBJ2-7 provide the parts outside the CDR3, is DVKVTQSSRYLVKRTGEKVFLECVQDMDHENMFWYRQDPGLGLRLIYFSYDVKMKEKGDIPEGYSVSREKKERFSLILESASTNQTSMYLCASSFSSGTGSYEQYFGPGTRLTVT.

The chain is built from TRBV15 and TRBJ2-3; D is ambiguous. This CDR3 contains 15 residues. The germline V gene encodes CDR1 LNHNV and CDR2 YYDKDF (reference sequence). Trimming removed 0 bases from V and 2 bases from J, with 9 bases in between. The CDR3 loop is CATSRERISTDTQYF. The CDR3 bases are TGTGCCACCAGCAGAGAACGGATCTCCACAGATACGCAGTATTTT.

This clonotype has just a few counts. The chain carries TRBV18 and TRBJ2-3; TRBD2 aligns across 8 bases. This CDR3 has 16 amino acids. The V segment lost 5 bases and the J segment 3 bases; nucleotides outside the gene matches: 10. Per the germline V gene, CDR1 is KGHSH and CDR2 is LQKENI. The CDR3 protein is CASSSLAGPITDTQYF. CDR3 DNA sequence: TGTGCCAGCTCATCCCTAGCGGGCCCCATTACAGATACGCAGTATTTT. The entire variable domain, with the rest obtained from reference TRBV18 and TRBJ2-3, is as follows: NAGVMQNPRHLVRRRGQEARLRCSPMKGHSHVYWYRQLPEEGLKFMVYLQKENIIDESGMPKERFSAEFPKEGPSILRIQQVVRGDSAAYFCASSSLAGPITDTQYFGPGTRLTVL.

The chain couples TRBV7-2 to TRBJ2-7; 7 bases line up with TRBD1. The V gene end was trimmed by 5 bases and the J gene end by 2 bases; junction bases not matched to a gene: 6. Germline CDR1 SGHTA, CDR2 FQGNSA. The CDR3 length is 14 residues. Here the CDR3 reads CASSGPGQTYEQYF. The CDR3 bases are TGTGCCAGCAGCGGTCCGGGACAGACCTACGAGCAGTACTTC.